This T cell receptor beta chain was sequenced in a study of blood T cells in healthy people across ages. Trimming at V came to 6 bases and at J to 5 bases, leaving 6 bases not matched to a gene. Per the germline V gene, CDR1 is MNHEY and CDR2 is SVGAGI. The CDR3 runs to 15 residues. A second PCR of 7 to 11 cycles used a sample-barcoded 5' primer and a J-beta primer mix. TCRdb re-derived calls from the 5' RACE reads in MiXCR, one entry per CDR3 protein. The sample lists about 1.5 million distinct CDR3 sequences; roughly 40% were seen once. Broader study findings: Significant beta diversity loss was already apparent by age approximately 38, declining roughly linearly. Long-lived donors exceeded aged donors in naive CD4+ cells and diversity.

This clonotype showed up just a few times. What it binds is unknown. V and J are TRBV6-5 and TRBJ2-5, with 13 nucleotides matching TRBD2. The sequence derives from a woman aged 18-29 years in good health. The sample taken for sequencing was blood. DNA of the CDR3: TGTGCCAGCAGCAGGACTAGCGGGAGTTACGAGACCCAGTACTTC. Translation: CASSRTSGSYETQYF.